Below are 27 T cell receptor beta chains sequenced from a single sample in a study of T-cell memory formation after mild COVID-19. TCRdb re-analysed the 5' RACE reads in MiXCR, keeping a single row per CDR3 protein. The sample lists 400,000 or so distinct CDR3 sequences; approximately 20% were seen once. Specimen: PBMCs or a T cell subset sorted from them (not recorded which). The receptor source for this set is an adult woman who had mild COVID-19 (a few samples of this study predate the infection). Cell type and time point are not known.

For the CDR3, the DNA is TGCGCCAGCAGCTTCGGTGGGGGAGCTCAGCGTGAAGCTTTCTTT. Translated, it gives CASSFGGGAQREAFF. V gene TRBV5-1 combines with J gene TRBJ1-1; a weak D match, TRBD1 (5 bases). V was pared by 2 bases and J by 7 bases, with 18 bases between. Germline CDR1 and CDR2: SGHRS and YFSETQ. The CDR3 spans 15 residues.

The CDR3 reads CASRNPEGRGYEQYF. The CDR3 coding sequence is TGTGCCAGCAGGAACCCCGAGGGTAGGGGGTACGAGCAGTACTTC. This chain uses TRBV6-2 or TRBV6-3 with TRBJ2-7; tentatively, D is TRBD1 (6 bases). The length of the CDR3 is 15 residues. Germline CDR1 MNHEY, CDR2 SVGEGT. V shed 6 bases and J shed 4 bases, with 19 bases lying between them.

This clonotype was seen many times. This chain joins TRBV5-1 and TRBJ2-3; TRBD2 matches at 7 bases. Trimming took 0 bases from V and 1 from J; bases not matched to a gene: 5. Germline loops: CDR1 SGHRS, CDR2 YFSETQ. The CDR3 runs to 16 residues. The DNA of the CDR3 is TGCGCCAGCAGCTTGGGGGCTAGCGGAGGCACAGATACGCAGTATTTT. It is translated as CASSLGASGGTDTQYF.

V is TRBV11-3 and J is TRBJ2-4; 10 nucleotides match TRBD2. V was clipped by 0 bases and J by 8 bases; unmatched bases: 4. Germline loops: CDR1 SGHNT, CDR2 YENEEA. CDR3 length: 15 residues. CDR3 bases: TGTGCCAGCAGCTTAGATCACAGCGGGAGGGACATTCAGTACTTC. Amino acid sequence: CASSLDHSGRDIQYF.

The CDR3 DNA is TGTGCCAGCAGCCATCGACAGGGCGACTATGGCTACACCTTC. Translation gives CASSHRQGDYGYTF. J is TRBJ1-2 and V is TRBV3-1; the match to TRBD1 covers 7 bases. Germline V gene data show CDR1 as LGHDT and CDR2 as YNNKEL (reference sequence). The CDR3 is 14 amino acids. The V and J ends lost 3 bases and 3 bases, in that order; junction bases with no gene match: 4.

This clonotype was found a few times. The rearrangement joins TRBV6-5 to TRBJ1-2; D not resolved. The CDR3 has 14 amino acids. Germline-derived CDR1 and CDR2 are MNHEY and SVGAGI. The V gene lost 2 bases and the J gene lost 3 bases, with 10 bases spanning the gap. CDR3 in amino acids: CASSYDGGYYGYTF. CDR3 nucleotides: TGTGCCAGCAGTTACGACGGCGGCTACTATGGCTACACCTTC.

This sequence joins TRBV24-1 and TRBJ2-2; 11 bases match TRBD2. This CDR3 comprises 14 residues. V was clipped by 9 bases and J by 5 bases; unmatched bases: 4. Per germline, CDR1 KGHDR and CDR2 SFDVKD. Here the CDR3 reads CATRGLADTGELFF. The DNA of the CDR3 is TGTGCCACCCGGGGACTAGCGGATACCGGGGAGCTGTTTTTT.

The chain carries TRBV5-1 and TRBJ1-4; 7 bases are a match to TRBD1. J gave up 7 bases and V 7 bases, and 7 bases lay outside the gene matches. Germline-derived CDR1 and CDR2 are SGHRS and YFSETQ. The CDR3 covers 13 residues. This CDR3 reads CASSEGAAEKLFF. The DNA for the CDR3 is TGCGCCAGCTCCGAGGGGGCGGCTGAAAAACTGTTTTTT.

J is TRBJ2-4 and V is TRBV6-5; 10 positions match TRBD1. This CDR3 contains 14 residues. The ends lost 0 bases at V and 9 bases at J; junction bases unmatched: 2. Per the germline V gene, CDR1 is MNHEY and CDR2 is SVGAGI. CDR3: CASSYSGQGGIQYF. The CDR3 DNA sequence: TGTGCCAGCAGTTACTCCGGACAGGGGGGCATTCAGTACTTC.

This rearrangement joins TRBV11-2 to TRBJ2-1; 8 bases align to TRBD2. The CDR3 runs to 14 residues. In germline, CDR1 is SGHAT, CDR2 FQNNGV. The V and J ends lost 8 bases and 5 bases, in that order; junction bases with no gene match: 8. The CDR3 reads CASRLAGLNNEQFF. In nucleotides, the CDR3 is TGTGCCAGCCGCCTAGCGGGTCTTAACAATGAGCAGTTCTTC.

V is TRBV29-1 and J is TRBJ1-2; tentatively, D is TRBD1 (5 bases). Germline CDR1 and CDR2: SQVTM and ANQGSEA. V gave up 2 bases and J gave up 0 bases, with 16 bases separating them. This CDR3 is 16 amino acids long. CDR3 region: CSVEKIAGLANYGYTF. CDR3 sequence (DNA): TGCAGCGTTGAAAAAATAGCAGGGCTAGCTAACTATGGCTACACCTTC.

A remark on this clonotype: The junction departs from germline at one end; a sequencing error may be responsible. The chain combines TRBV29-1 with TRBJ2-1; perhaps D is TRBD1 or TRBD2 (5 bases each). Germline CDR1 is SQVTM and CDR2 is ANQGSEA. This CDR3 region has 12 residues. The DNA for the CDR3 is TGTTCCGGCTCTGGGGGTGCCGCGGAGCAGTTCTTC. Its translation: CSGSGGAAEQFF.

The sample holds a few counts of this clonotype. The chain carries TRBV28 and TRBJ2-1; D might be TRBD2 (5 bases). The CDR3 spans 14 residues. V gave up 7 bases and J gave up 3 bases, with 13 bases separating them. Germline CDR1 MDHEN, CDR2 SYDVKM. CDR3 sequence: CASTRAEGYNEQFF. The CDR3 nucleotides are TGTGCCAGCACAAGGGCCGAGGGCTACAATGAGCAGTTCTTC.

This CDR3 is CASSLRGVGNQPQHF. The DNA for the CDR3 is TGTGCCAGCAGCTTGCGGGGGGTAGGCAATCAGCCCCAGCATTTT. The V and J genes are TRBV5-6 and TRBJ1-5; tentative D call: TRBD1 (5 bases). This CDR3 spans 15 amino acids. Germline CDR1 SGHDT, CDR2 YYEEEE. Trimming removed 1 base from V and 2 bases from J, with 10 bases in between.

This clonotype has only a few counts. The rearrangement links TRBV5-1 to TRBJ1-1; weak D call: TRBD1 (6 bases). V was shortened by 4 bases and J by 5 bases, with 18 bases between the two germline ends. The CDR3 consists of 15 residues. Germline CDR1 is SGHRS and CDR2 is YFSETQ. The CDR3 reads CASSPDGGARTEAFF. The CDR3 DNA reads as TGCGCCAGCAGCCCAGACGGGGGGGCAAGGACTGAAGCTTTCTTT.

The chain employs TRBV6-5 and TRBJ1-2; possible D gene TRBD1, 6 bases. Germline V gene sequence: CDR1 MNHEY, CDR2 SVGAGI. With 8 bases removed from V and 8 bases from J, the gap between germline ends came to 18 bases. This CDR3 is built from 13 residues. In DNA form, the CDR3 reads TGTGCCAGCGGCGGATGGGGGCCAGGGGGCTACACCTTC. Translating gives CASGGWGPGGYTF.

The V call is TRBV5-4, the J call TRBJ2-1, with 7 nucleotides matching TRBD2. Germline CDR1 SGHNT, CDR2 YYREEE (reference sequence). V was clipped by 3 bases and J by 6 bases; unmatched bases: 9. This CDR3 is 15 amino acids long. The CDR3 DNA reads as TGTGCCAGCAGCTCGAGGACTAGTAGGGTCAATGAGCAGTTCTTC. This sequence encodes CASSSRTSRVNEQFF.

The chain has TRBV5-1 and TRBJ2-1; D is possibly TRBD2 (5 bases). This CDR3 is 16 amino acids long. Germline CDR1 reads SGHRS; CDR2 reads YFSETQ. V was cut by 9 bases and J by 0 bases, with 19 bases left in between. The CDR3 protein is CATRLSGDSSYNEQFF. The CDR3 DNA sequence: TGCGCCACCCGACTAAGCGGCGATAGCTCCTACAATGAGCAGTTCTTC.

V is TRBV6-5 and J is TRBJ2-2; D unresolved. The germline V gene has CDR1 MNHEY and CDR2 SVGAGI. The CDR3 contains 13 residues. The V gene lost 9 bases and the J gene lost 6 bases, with 14 bases spanning the gap. The CDR3 here is CASGRLGPGELFF. The DNA of the CDR3 is TGTGCCAGTGGAAGACTGGGTCCCGGGGAGCTGTTTTTT.

The gene calls are TRBV29-1 and TRBJ1-1, with TRBD1 matching over 9 bases. The V and J ends lost 5 bases and 4 bases, in that order; junction bases with no gene match: 14. Germline CDR1 SQVTM, CDR2 ANQGSEA. The CDR3 sequence is 16 residues long. The CDR3 loop is CSVSLGTGRGSTEAFF. CDR3 nucleotide sequence: TGCAGCGTTTCACTCGGGACAGGGAGAGGGAGCACTGAAGCTTTCTTT.

The chain couples TRBV14 to TRBJ2-7; TRBD2 is a possible D gene (7 bases). Trimming removed 1 base from V and 2 bases from J, with 12 bases in between. The CDR3 spans 15 residues. Germline-derived CDR1 and CDR2 are SGHDN and FVKESK. DNA of the CDR3: TGTGCCAGCAGCCAAGGGCGGGGGCAAACCTACGAGCAGTACTTC. Amino acids: CASSQGRGQTYEQYF.

Many counts were recorded for this clonotype. The junction does not match germline at one end; this may be a read error. The chain joins TRBV7-8 to TRBJ2-5; D not certain. The CDR3 has 13 residues. Germline CDR1 reads SGHVS; CDR2 reads FQNEAQ. The CDR3 is CASSLEGLETQYF. The DNA of the CDR3 is TGCGCCAGCAGCTTGGAAGGGCTAGAGACCCAGTACTTC.

The chain employs TRBV12-3 or TRBV12-4 and TRBJ2-1; D gene uncertain. This CDR3 spans 14 amino acids. Trimming removed 2 bases at V and 3 bases at J, with 8 bases between. CDR3 sequence (DNA): TGTGCCAGCAGTTTATACAGCTACTACAATGAGCAGTTCTTC. Amino acids: CASSLYSYYNEQFF.

This clonotype was counted between two and nine times. The V call is TRBV5-1, the J call TRBJ2-5, with 7 bases lining up with TRBD1. Germline loops: CDR1 SGHRS, CDR2 YFSETQ. J lost 2 bases, V lost 0 bases, and 7 bases had no gene match. The CDR3 runs 16 residues. The CDR3 DNA reads as TGCGCCAGCAGCTTGGGCCACTCGACAGGGCAAGAGACCCAGTACTTC. This gives the protein CASSLGHSTGQETQYF.

CDR3 in DNA: TGCGCCAGCAGCTTGGCCGGGGGGAACCCCCTATACGAGCAGTACTTC. It encodes CASSLAGGNPLYEQYF. This chain uses TRBV5-1 with TRBJ2-7; 7 bases align to TRBD2. This CDR3 spans 16 amino acids. Germline CDR1 and CDR2: SGHRS and YFSETQ. Trimming removed 0 bases from V and 4 bases from J; junction bases left unmatched: 10.

This clonotype turned up a few times. This chain joins TRBV15 and TRBJ1-5, with 11 bases aligning to TRBD1. This CDR3 is built from 20 residues. Germline CDR1 reads LNHNV; CDR2 reads YYDKDF (reference sequence). V lost 3 bases, J lost 2 bases, and 15 bases stayed unmatched. CDR3 residues: CATSRVGQGAVVWGNQPQHF. The CDR3 nucleotides read TGTGCCACCAGCAGGGTCGGACAGGGGGCGGTTGTGTGGGGCAATCAGCCCCAGCATTTT.

J is TRBJ2-2 and V is TRBV12-3 or TRBV12-4, with 9 bases matching TRBD2. J was trimmed by 5 bases and V by 0 bases; bases with no gene match: 7. This CDR3 spans 17 amino acids. The CDR3 spells CASSLALAGPGTGELFF. DNA for the CDR3: TGTGCCAGCAGTTTAGCCCTAGCGGGGCCAGGAACCGGGGAGCTGTTTTTT.